Here is one TCR beta chain with its context. Its antigen remains unidentified. The sample holds no much larger clone one base away, and base qualities are not on file. One collaborating source in Seattle enrolled patients during active infection and followed them longitudinally through the course of disease. Collaborating institutions collected whole blood in K2EDTA tubes following their own protocols. For TCRbeta analysis, collaborator samples were shipped as frozen whole blood, as isolated PBMCs, or as DNA extracted from either sample type. These data originate in a study of blood T cell repertoires in COVID-19 (TCRdb year 2020). In terms of the full investigation: The collaborator samples originated in the United States, Italy and Spain and spanned the acute and convalescent phases of COVID-19. Samples were obtained from the ongoing ImmuneRACE study (first 160 participants) and from about 1,300 subjects provided by 6 global collaborators. The repertoires were made available in a free public database intended to serve as a resource for research on the immune response to SARS-CoV-2. Where available, HLA class I and class II types were obtained from metadata supplied by the sample provider rather than from assay-based typing. The prospective study material was composed of cDNA or gDNA derived from T cells, B-cell-depleted T cells, or PBMCs. The dataset comprised deeply sampled blood TCRbeta repertoires from subjects exposed to, actively infected with, or recovered from COVID-19. A de-identified subject ID, COVID-19 status, age in years and sex were almost always included in the sample metadata.

General study outcomes and caveats: The amount of clinical and demographic metadata varied by source and participant and was provided uncurated.

TCRbeta CDR3 regions were amplified from genomic DNA by means of the immunoSEQ Assay, a bias-controlled multiplex PCR. The authors' pipeline ran thus. Nucleated cell counts per sample were estimated from amplification of reference gene primers within the assay. To quantify the absolute abundance of each unique TCRbeta CDR3 rearrangement, sequence reads were collapsed and filtered. For each sample, productive Simpson clonality was calculated as the square root of Simpson's diversity index over productive rearrangements. The clones in this table, taken by TCRdb from immuneACCESS, are in-frame only. Not every clone is retained; where verified, under half of the shortfall comes from an unresolved V gene, and the cause of the rest is unknown. V and J calls and clone size are as listed in that table; D and trimming were resolved from the DNA. For this sample there are roughly 180,000 clones; roughly 81% appear just once. 12% of the sample comes from the top ten.

The CDR3 covers 12 residues, taking in both the cysteine and the phenylalanine. Only the CDR3 region is kept as DNA, spanning 36 bases read in frame from base 1. Ends trimmed: V by 8 bases, J by 3 bases; bases unmatched to a gene: 4. CDR1 SNHLY and CDR2 FYNNEI were looked up in the germline V gene. This sequence originates from an elderly woman with COVID-19, enrolled during active disease. In this chain, TRBV2 is recombined with TRBJ2-7, with 7 bases aligning to TRBD1. Specimen: peripheral blood. The DNA sequence reads TGTGCCAGCCAGGGACAGAACTACGAGCAGTACTTC. This is translated as CASQGQNYEQYF.